Listed below are T cell receptor beta chains from one sample, sequenced in a study of T cell repertoires in cytomegalovirus infection. These receptors lack a known antigen. One entry per CDR3 protein results from TCRdb running MiXCR on the reads. The repertoire holds about 920,000 distinct CDR3 sequences, with 25% to 40% as singletons. The sequencing here drew on cultured CD8+ T cells from PBMCs, taken from culture after CMV antigen stimulation. Receptors were obtained from a human donor in good health (CMV status not recorded). Some clones in this sample may be carry-over from other donors' samples. Each CDR3 is given without its conserved first and last residue.

V gene: TRBV7-9; J gene: TRBJ1-2; CDR3 protein: ASSRLQGAHT
V gene: TRBV7-6; J gene: TRBJ2-3; CDR3 protein: ASSLEHRDGGDTQY
V gene: TRBV6-1; J gene: TRBJ1-2; CDR3 protein: ASRGAPGSKGYT
V gene: TRBV15; J gene: TRBJ1-2; CDR3 protein: ATSNGTPHLGYT
V gene: TRBV5-1; J gene: TRBJ1-1; CDR3 protein: ASRPPGTPNTEAF
V gene: TRBV6-5; J gene: TRBJ2-3; CDR3 protein: ASTYGQGEDTQY
V gene: TRBV10-3; J gene: TRBJ2-7; CDR3 protein: AIKGSDRTYEQY
V gene: TRBV19; J gene: TRBJ1-5; CDR3 protein: ASSLRDTGYYSNQPQH
V gene: TRBV6-2/TRBV6-3; J gene: TRBJ2-7; CDR3 protein: ASSWLAGGSSTYEQY
V gene: TRBV7-8; J gene: TRBJ1-5; CDR3 protein: ASSLEGFEAQPQH
V gene: TRBV6-1; J gene: TRBJ2-1; CDR3 protein: ASRAGQEYNEQF
V gene: TRBV2; J gene: TRBJ2-1; CDR3 protein: ATGTNYNEQF
V gene: TRBV6-1; J gene: TRBJ2-3; CDR3 protein: ASSDLVTVTDTQY
V gene: TRBV7-8; J gene: TRBJ1-1; CDR3 protein: ASSLYGVANTEAF
V gene: TRBV9; J gene: TRBJ2-3; CDR3 protein: ASSVEVNSFTDTQY
V gene: TRBV27; J gene: TRBJ2-1; CDR3 protein: ASSLGSGGGNEQF
V gene: TRBV7-8; J gene: TRBJ2-3; CDR3 protein: ASSLEGAIYTDTQY
V gene: TRBV19; J gene: TRBJ2-1; CDR3 protein: ASSRAGNEQF
V gene: TRBV27; J gene: TRBJ2-1; CDR3 protein: ASSNLEDSGYNEQF
V gene: TRBV4-1; J gene: TRBJ1-5; CDR3 protein: ASSPLKDSNQPQH
V gene: TRBV6-2/TRBV6-3; J gene: TRBJ2-3; CDR3 protein: ASSYVSGVTDTQY
V gene: TRBV7-8; J gene: TRBJ2-5; CDR3 protein: ASSSPGGRETQY
V gene: TRBV2; J gene: TRBJ2-3; CDR3 protein: ASSELAGSDTQY
V gene: TRBV20-1; J gene: TRBJ1-1; CDR3 protein: SARDLNRGLMNTEAF
V gene: TRBV6-2/TRBV6-3; J gene: TRBJ1-1; CDR3 protein: ASSFGVPGQMNTEAF
V gene: TRBV7-4; J gene: -; CDR3 protein: ASSGRERELF
V gene: TRBV7-2; J gene: TRBJ1-5; CDR3 protein: ASSLWSRQPQH